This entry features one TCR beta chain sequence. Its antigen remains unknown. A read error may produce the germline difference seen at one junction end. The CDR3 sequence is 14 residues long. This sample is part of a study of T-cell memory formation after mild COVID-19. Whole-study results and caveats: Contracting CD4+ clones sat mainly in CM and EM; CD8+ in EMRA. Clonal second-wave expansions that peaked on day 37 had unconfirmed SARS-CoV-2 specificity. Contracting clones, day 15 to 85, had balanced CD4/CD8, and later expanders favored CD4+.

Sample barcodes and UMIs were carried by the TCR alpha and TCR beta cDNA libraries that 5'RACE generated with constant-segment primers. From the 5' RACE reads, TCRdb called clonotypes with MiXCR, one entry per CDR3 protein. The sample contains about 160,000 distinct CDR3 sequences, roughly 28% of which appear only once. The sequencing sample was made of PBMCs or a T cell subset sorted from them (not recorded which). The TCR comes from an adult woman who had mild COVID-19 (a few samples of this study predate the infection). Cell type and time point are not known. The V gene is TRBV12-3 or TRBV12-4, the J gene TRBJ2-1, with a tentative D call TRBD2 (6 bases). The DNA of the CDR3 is TGTGCCAGCAGGTTAGCGGTCTCCTACAATGAGCAGTTCTTC. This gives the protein CASRLAVSYNEQFF.